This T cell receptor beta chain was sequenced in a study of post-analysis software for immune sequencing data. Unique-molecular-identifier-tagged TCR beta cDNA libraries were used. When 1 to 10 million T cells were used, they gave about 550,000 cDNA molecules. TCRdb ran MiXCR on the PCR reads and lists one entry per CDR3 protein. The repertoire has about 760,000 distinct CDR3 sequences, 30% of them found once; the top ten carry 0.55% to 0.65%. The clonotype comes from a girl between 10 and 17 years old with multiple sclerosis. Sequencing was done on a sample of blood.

The CDR3 DNA reads TGTGCCACCAGTGATGCCGGACAGGGCGGCACTGAAGCTTTCTTT. This gives the protein CATSDAGQGGTEAFF. The chain carries TRBV24-1 and TRBJ1-1, with 8 bases identical to TRBD1. V lost 3 bases to trimming and J lost 4 bases; unmatched junction nucleotides: 6. Germline assignment: CDR1 KGHDR and CDR2 SFDVKD. CDR3 size: 15 residues.